The entry below describes one T cell receptor beta chain. The PCR used 60 Vbeta and 13 Jbeta primers. The protocol was immunoSEQ multiplex PCR, while the TCRdb copy is restricted to in-frame clones and leaves out a portion. The sample includes some 190,000 clones, over 75% of them seen just once. Per the germline V gene, CDR1 is LNHNV and CDR2 is YYDKDF (reference sequence). This CDR3 spans 12 amino acids. Trimming removed 0 bases at V and 7 bases at J, with 6 bases between. The data are from a study of cytomegalovirus exposure and HLA in healthy donors. This chain connects TRBV15 to TRBJ2-5; possible D gene TRBD1, 5 bases. The sequence came from a woman in her twenties or thirties in good health and CMV-seronegative. Sample: PBMCs. The CDR3 loop is CATSRDQGTQYF. DNA of the CDR3: TGTGCCACCAGCAGAGATCAGGGGACCCAGTACTTC. Using reference TRBV15 and TRBJ2-5 for the parts outside the CDR3, the full variable domain is DAMVIQNPRYQVTQFGKPVTLSCSQTLNHNVMYWYQQKSSQAPKLLFHYYDKDFNNEADTPDNFQSRRPNTSFCFLDIRSPGLGDTAMYLCATSRDQGTQYFGPGTRLLVL.